What follows are 20 T cell receptor beta chains derived from one specimen sequenced in a study of blood T cell repertoires in COVID-19. The table came from immunoSEQ multiplex PCR; TCRdb's copy has only in-frame clones and leaves some out. This sample has roughly 450,000 clones; around 91% occur once, and the top ten carry 0.6%. Sequenced sample: PBMCs or T cells enriched from blood (not recorded which). The origin of the receptors is a young man who had recovered from COVID-19.

This rearrangement joins TRBV5-1 to TRBJ2-2; possible D gene TRBD1, 6 bases. CDR3 length: 14 residues. The germline V gene encodes CDR1 SGHRS and CDR2 YFSETQ. V lost 9 bases to trimming and J lost 1 base, with 13 bases between them. CDR3 amino acids: CATQTTGNTGELFF. As DNA, the CDR3 is TGCGCCACCCAGACGACAGGGAACACCGGGGAGCTGTTTTTT.

This chain links TRBV5-1 with TRBJ1-1; D call uncertain. Germline V lookup: CDR1 SGHRS, CDR2 YFSETQ. Trimming stripped 5 bases from V and 0 bases from J, with 14 bases between. The CDR3 is 15 amino acids. In DNA form, the CDR3 reads TGCGCCAGCAGACGGCAGGTGACCTTGAACACTGAAGCTTTCTTT. Amino acids: CASRRQVTLNTEAFF.

This chain joins TRBV28 and TRBJ2-7, with 9 nucleotides matching TRBD1. Germline V gene lookup returns CDR1 MDHEN and CDR2 SYDVKM. This CDR3 comprises 15 residues. After removal of 3 bases from V and 4 bases from J, the junction contained 7 bases not matched to a gene. This CDR3 is CASSLRQGGVYEQYF. The CDR3, as DNA: TGTGCCAGCAGTTTGAGACAGGGGGGTGTATACGAGCAGTACTTC.

This chain connects TRBV2 to TRBJ2-2; the D is unclear. The CDR3 has 14 amino acids. With 6 bases removed from V and 1 base from J, the gap between germline ends came to 9 bases. CDR1 is SNHLY and CDR2 is FYNNEI in the germline V gene. The CDR3 is CASRLQLNTGELFF. The CDR3 DNA sequence: TGTGCCAGCAGGCTACAGCTGAACACCGGGGAGCTGTTTTTT. The variable domain in full, completed from reference TRBV2 and TRBJ2-2, reads EPEVTQTPSHQVTQMGQEVILRCVPISNHLYFYWYRQILGQKVEFLVSFYNNEISEKSEIFDDQFSVERPDGSNFTLKIRSTKLEDSAMYFCASRLQLNTGELFFGEGSRLTVL.

The rearrangement joins TRBV2 to TRBJ1-1, with D possibly TRBD1 on 5 matching bases. The germline V gene encodes CDR1 SNHLY and CDR2 FYNNEI. With 0 bases removed from V and 5 bases from J, the gap between germline ends came to 19 bases. The CDR3 length is 17 residues. The CDR3 protein is CASSEAMRRGGGTEAFF. The CDR3 DNA sequence: TGTGCCAGCAGTGAAGCGATGAGGAGGGGCGGCGGGACTGAAGCTTTCTTT.

This chain uses TRBV5-6 with TRBJ1-2, with a possible D match to TRBD1 (5 bases). CDR1 is SGHDT and CDR2 is YYEEEE in the germline V gene. The germline V and J ends were trimmed by 2 bases and 8 bases, with 10 bases remaining between them. The CDR3 contains 12 residues. In DNA form, the CDR3 reads TGTGCCAGCAGCTTAGGACAAGAAGGCTACACCTTC. Encoded protein: CASSLGQEGYTF.

V is TRBV19 and J is TRBJ1-2; no clear D gene. With 1 base removed from V and 5 bases from J, the gap between germline ends came to 14 bases. The CDR3 is 15 amino acids. Per the germline V gene, CDR1 is LNHDA and CDR2 is SQIVND (reference sequence). The CDR3 nucleotides are TGTGCCAGTAGTATAGTTGCTGGCGGCAGTTATGGCTACACCTTC. Translated: CASSIVAGGSYGYTF.

The gene calls are TRBV11-2 and TRBJ2-5, with D perhaps TRBD1 (6 bases). Germline values: CDR1 SGHAT, CDR2 FQNNGV. V shed 5 bases and J shed 2 bases, with 15 bases lying between them. This CDR3 region has 15 residues. CDR3 nucleotides: TGTGCCAGCAGCCCTGTTACAGGGAGACAAGAGACCCAGTACTTC. It codes for CASSPVTGRQETQYF.

The genes are TRBV18 and TRBJ1-1; D unresolved. Germline V gene lookup returns CDR1 KGHSH and CDR2 LQKENI. Trimming stripped 0 bases from V and 3 bases from J, with 5 bases between. This CDR3 has 13 amino acids. The CDR3 sequence is CASSPPTDTEAFF. The CDR3 bases are TGTGCCAGCTCACCACCTACGGACACTGAAGCTTTCTTT.

The chain joins TRBV15 to TRBJ2-7; 8 positions agree with TRBD1. Germline V gene sequence: CDR1 LNHNV, CDR2 YYDKDF (reference sequence). CDR3 size: 15 residues. Germline trimming cut 5 bases from V and 1 base from J; bases unmatched to any gene: 7. In DNA, the CDR3 is TGTGCCACCAGCGGGGGACAGGTCCCTTCCTACGAGCAGTACTTC. Translation: CATSGGQVPSYEQYF.

The chain links TRBV7-9 to TRBJ1-4, with a tentative D call TRBD1 (5 bases). Trimming took 1 base from V and 13 from J, leaving 16 bases between them. This CDR3 contains 14 residues. CDR1 is SEHNR, CDR2 FQNEAQ, per germline (reference sequence). The CDR3 nucleotides read TGTGCCAGCAGCTTAGGGCCTGGGGGGACCGGACTGTTTTTT. Amino acid sequence: CASSLGPGGTGLFF.

The rearrangement links TRBV25-1 to TRBJ2-1, with TRBD2 matching 13 bases. V was pared by 5 bases and J by 7 bases, with 11 bases of the junction left unmatched. This CDR3 contains 17 residues. Germline V lookup: CDR1 MGHDK, CDR2 SYGVNS. The CDR3 nucleotides are TGTGCCAGCAGTACAGACAAGGGACTAGCGGGAATTAATGAGCAGTTCTTC. Encoded protein: CASSTDKGLAGINEQFF.

The rearrangement uses TRBV10-3 and TRBJ1-5, with D perhaps TRBD1 (6 bases). Trimming pared 10 bases from V and 2 bases from J, leaving 18 bases between. The CDR3 totals 15 residues. Germline CDR1 ENHRY, CDR2 SYGVKD. The CDR3 loop reads CASTGGLGGNQPQHF. DNA of the CDR3: TGTGCCAGCACGGGGGGGCTCGGCGGCAATCAGCCCCAGCATTTT.

CDR3 loop: CASSFLPLREQYF. As DNA, the CDR3 is TGTGCCAGCAGTTTTTTGCCCTTACGGGAGCAGTACTTC. This chain links TRBV27 with TRBJ2-7, with D uncertain. Germline-derived CDR1 and CDR2 are MNHEY and SMNVEV (reference sequence). CDR3 length: 13 residues. The V end was cut by 3 bases, the J end by 7 bases, with 13 bases between.

The table lists this clone with a few counts. V is TRBV19 and J is TRBJ2-7; TRBD1 matches 8 bases. V was clipped by 6 bases and J by 6 bases; unmatched bases: 16. This CDR3 has 16 amino acids. Per germline, CDR1 LNHDA and CDR2 SQIVND (reference sequence). This chain's CDR3 is CASRKTRGQGTVEQYF. CDR3 bases: TGTGCCAGTAGGAAAACAAGAGGACAGGGAACGGTCGAGCAGTACTTC.

V gene TRBV5-1 combines with J gene TRBJ1-2; 11 bases line up with TRBD1. Germline CDR1 reads SGHRS; CDR2 reads YFSETQ. The V gene end was trimmed by 3 bases and the J gene end by 11 bases; junction bases not matched to a gene: 6. The CDR3 is 13 residues long. CDR3 sequence: CASSSGQGERYTF. The CDR3 DNA reads as TGCGCCAGCAGCTCGGGACAGGGGGAGAGATACACCTTC.

This chain uses TRBV28 with TRBJ2-5; 7 bases map to TRBD2. The J segment lost 3 bases and the V segment lost 7 bases, leaving 8 bases of the junction unmatched. Germline V gene sequence: CDR1 MDHEN, CDR2 SYDVKM. This CDR3 is 14 amino acids long. The CDR3 nucleotides read TGTGCCAGCAATTCTGGGACTAAAAAAGAGACCCAGTACTTC. Protein sequence: CASNSGTKKETQYF.

The chain links TRBV30 to TRBJ2-6; 7 positions match TRBD2. V trimming: 1 base; J trimming: 0 bases; junction bases outside the gene matches: 6. The CDR3 is made up of 17 amino acids. The V gene's germline CDR1 is GTSNPN and CDR2 SVGIG (reference sequence). The CDR3 coding sequence is TGTGCCTGGAGTGGCACTCGCGGGAGCTCTGGGGCCAACGTCCTGACTTTC. It encodes CAWSGTRGSSGANVLTF. Variable domain in full (rest from reference TRBV30 and TRBJ2-6): SQTIHQWPATLVQPVGSPLSLECTVEGTSNPNLYWYRQAAGRGLQLLFYSVGIGQISSEVPQNLSASRPQDRQFILSSKKLLLSDSGFYLCAWSGTRGSSGANVLTFGAGSRLTVL.

This clone was observed a handful of times. The chain joins TRBV18 to TRBJ2-2; D call uncertain. Germline values: CDR1 KGHSH, CDR2 LQKENI. The ends were cut back, 4 bases at V and 6 bases at J, with 6 bases in the middle. The CDR3 runs 12 residues. CDR3 sequence (DNA): TGTGCCAGCTCACTTGGGCCCGGGGAGCTGTTTTTT. Amino acids: CASSLGPGELFF.

About this clone itself: This sample includes further DNA sequences coding for the same CDR3. J is TRBJ2-5 and V is TRBV27; D is uncertain. V dropped 3 bases and J dropped 5 bases, with 4 bases sitting between them. The CDR3 has 11 residues. CDR1 and CDR2 from the germline V gene are MNHEY and SMNVEV (reference sequence). The CDR3 protein is CASSFRETQYF. In DNA form, the CDR3 reads TGTGCCAGCAGTTTTCGGGAGACCCAGTACTTC.